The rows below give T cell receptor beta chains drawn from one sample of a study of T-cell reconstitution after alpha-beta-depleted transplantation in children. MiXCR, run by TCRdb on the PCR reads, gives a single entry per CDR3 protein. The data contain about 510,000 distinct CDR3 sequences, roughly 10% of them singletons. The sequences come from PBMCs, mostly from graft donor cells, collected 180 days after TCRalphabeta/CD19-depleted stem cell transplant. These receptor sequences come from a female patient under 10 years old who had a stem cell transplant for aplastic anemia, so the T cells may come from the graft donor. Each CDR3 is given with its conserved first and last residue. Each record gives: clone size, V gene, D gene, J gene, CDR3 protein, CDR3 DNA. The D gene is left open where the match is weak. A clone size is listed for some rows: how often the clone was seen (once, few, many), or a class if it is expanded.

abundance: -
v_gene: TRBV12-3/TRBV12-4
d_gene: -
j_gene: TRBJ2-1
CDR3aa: CASSLLSSDMNEQFF
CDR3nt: TGTGCCAGCAGTTTATTGTCTAGCGATATGAATGAGCAGTTCTTC

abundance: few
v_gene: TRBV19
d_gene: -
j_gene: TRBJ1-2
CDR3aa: CASSIAGGPGYGYTF
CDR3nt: TGTGCCAGTAGTATAGCTGGCGGGCCAGGCTATGGCTACACCTTC

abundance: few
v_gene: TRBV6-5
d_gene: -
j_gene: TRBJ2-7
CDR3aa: CASRIHRDTYEQYF
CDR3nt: TGTGCCAGCAGAATACACAGGGACACCTACGAGCAGTACTTC

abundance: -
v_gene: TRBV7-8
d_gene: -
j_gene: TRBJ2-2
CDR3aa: CAGSLLSLAGELFF
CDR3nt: TGTGCCGGCAGCTTACTTAGCCTGGCCGGGGAGCTGTTTTTT

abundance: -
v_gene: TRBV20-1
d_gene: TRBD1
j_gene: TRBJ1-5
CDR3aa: CSAHDGQGSINQPQHF
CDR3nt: TGCAGTGCTCACGACGGACAGGGAAGCATCAATCAGCCCCAGCATTTT

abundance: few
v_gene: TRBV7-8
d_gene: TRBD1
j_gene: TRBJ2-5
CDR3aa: CASSYDDREETQYF
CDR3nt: TGTGCCAGCAGCTACGATGACAGGGAAGAGACCCAGTACTTC

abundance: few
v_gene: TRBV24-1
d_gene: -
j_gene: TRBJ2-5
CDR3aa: CATSDYKGTQYF
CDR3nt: TGTGCCACCAGTGACTATAAAGGGACCCAGTACTTC

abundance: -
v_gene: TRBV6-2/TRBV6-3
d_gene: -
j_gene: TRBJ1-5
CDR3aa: CASSSGTLPGGNQPQHF
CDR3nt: TGTGCCAGCAGTTCCGGGACCCTGCCTGGAGGCAATCAGCCCCAGCATTTT

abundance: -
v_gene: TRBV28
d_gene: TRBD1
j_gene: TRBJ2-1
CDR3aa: CASAWDRGPYNEQFF
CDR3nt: TGTGCCAGTGCCTGGGACAGGGGTCCCTACAATGAGCAGTTCTTC

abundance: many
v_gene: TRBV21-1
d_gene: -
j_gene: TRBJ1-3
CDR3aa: CASSTSGNTIYF
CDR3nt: TGTGCCAGCAGCACCTCTGGAAACACCATATATTTT

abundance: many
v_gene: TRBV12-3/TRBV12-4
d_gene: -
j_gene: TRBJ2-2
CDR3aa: CASSLGGRVTTGELFF
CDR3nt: TGTGCCAGCAGTTTAGGCGGCAGGGTGACCACCGGGGAGCTGTTTTTT

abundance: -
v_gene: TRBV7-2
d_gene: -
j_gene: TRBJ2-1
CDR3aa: CASTKRASRPFF
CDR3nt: TGTGCCAGCACAAAGCGGGCTAGCCGGCCGTTCTTC

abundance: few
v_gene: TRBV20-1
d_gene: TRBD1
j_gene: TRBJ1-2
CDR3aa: CSASPQGTPFYGYTF
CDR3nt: TGCAGTGCTAGTCCACAGGGGACGCCGTTCTATGGCTACACCTTC

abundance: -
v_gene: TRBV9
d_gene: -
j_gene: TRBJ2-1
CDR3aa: CASSEGLVRREQFF
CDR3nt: TGTGCCAGCAGCGAGGGGCTAGTGCGGCGCGAGCAGTTCTTC

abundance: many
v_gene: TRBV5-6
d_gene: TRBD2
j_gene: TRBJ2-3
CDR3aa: CASSSGLAGGPIHTQYF
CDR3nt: TGTGCCAGCAGCTCCGGACTAGCGGGGGGGCCGATACATACGCAGTATTTT

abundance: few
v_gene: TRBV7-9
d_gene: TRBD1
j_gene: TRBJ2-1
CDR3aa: CASSYSGQGVPEQFF
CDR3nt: TGTGCCAGCAGCTATTCGGGACAGGGAGTTCCTGAGCAGTTCTTC

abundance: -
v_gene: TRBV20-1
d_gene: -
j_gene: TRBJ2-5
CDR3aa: CSARKSLSGETQYF
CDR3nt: TGCAGTGCTAGAAAGAGCCTCAGCGGTGAGACCCAGTACTTC

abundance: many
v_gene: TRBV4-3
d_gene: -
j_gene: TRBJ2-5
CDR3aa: CASSERGALGVGTQYF
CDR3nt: TGCGCCAGCAGCGAAAGAGGGGCCCTCGGGGTTGGGACCCAGTACTTC

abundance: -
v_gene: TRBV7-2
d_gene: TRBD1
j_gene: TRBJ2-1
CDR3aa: CASSLTGQGSNEQFF
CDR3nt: TGTGCCAGCAGCTTAACTGGACAGGGGAGCAATGAGCAGTTCTTC

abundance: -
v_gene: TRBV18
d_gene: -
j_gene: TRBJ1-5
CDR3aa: CASSPQQSQSGNQPQHF
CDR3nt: TGTGCCAGCTCACCACAACAGTCTCAAAGCGGTAATCAGCCCCAGCATTTT

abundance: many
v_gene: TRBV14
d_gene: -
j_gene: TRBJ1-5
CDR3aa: CASSQGGAQPQHF
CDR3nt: TGTGCCAGCAGCCAGGGGGGGGCTCAGCCCCAGCATTTT

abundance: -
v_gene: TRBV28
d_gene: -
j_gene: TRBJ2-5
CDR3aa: CASHPGGRGETQYF
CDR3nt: TGTGCCAGCCATCCCGGGGGGCGAGGGGAGACCCAGTACTTC

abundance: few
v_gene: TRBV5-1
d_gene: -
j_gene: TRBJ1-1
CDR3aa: CASSLRNKNTEAFF
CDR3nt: TGCGCCAGCAGCTTGAGGAACAAGAACACTGAAGCTTTCTTT